This TCR beta chain originates from a study of cytomegalovirus exposure and HLA in healthy donors (TCRdb year 2017). For the study in its entirety: The roughly 670 repertoires of the first cohort and the roughly 110 validation repertoires were produced on the same platform, according to a later analysis. The study was designed to test whether signatures of past pathogen exposure could be identified by cataloging public T cell receptors. Along with the approximately 650-subject first cohort, a separate validation cohort of over 90 different subjects was used. To predict cytomegalovirus infection status, the study combined high-throughput TCR immunosequencing, statistical association of individual TCRs with disease status, and machine learning. Summary of the overall study and its limitations: In both the original and validation cohorts, the classifier was reported to diagnose cytomegalovirus status with high specificity and sensitivity. Of the cluster scores, 90% to 95% were above 0 in a later analysis, which found that TCRs clustered in the first cohort also tended to co-occur in the 110 or so validation repertoires. A few of the identified cytomegalovirus-associated TCR beta chains were confirmed in vitro to be specific for cytomegalovirus antigens. Across donors, most TCR sequences were observed very rarely, whereas some public TCRs were present in many individuals. It was suggested by the authors that the approach could potentially be generalized to other disease states and immunological phenotypes. All 120 or so repertoires were used to score co-occurrence in the validation cohort in a later analysis, because that analysis had no HLA typing for the cohort. In the study, roughly 160 TCR beta chains were listed as associated with cytomegalovirus.

Receptors were amplified or captured by the immunoSEQ multiplex PCR assay. The authors' pipeline ran thus. A statistical classification framework was built for diagnosing cytomegalovirus status from the catalog of TCR beta chain sequences. TCRdb obtained this table from immuneACCESS and retained in-frame rearrangements with V and J assigned. These tables miss some clones; where compared with another copy, unresolved V genes account for less than half of the shortfall, and the remainder is unexplained. That table is the source of V, J and clone size, and D and trimming were worked out from the DNA. The sample profile shows 150,000 to 250,000 clones; 81% of them were found once. The top ten clones comprise around 1.3% of the sample. As to this clone: No antigen is known for it. No much larger clonotype is one base removed from it; base qualities were not supplied.

The donors were included in the validation cohort of around 120 subjects, a group kept apart from the approximately 670-subject first cohort. Sequencing input: PBMCs. The source of this sequence is a woman between 25 and 40 years old in good health and CMV-seronegative.

In nucleotides, the sequence is TGTGCCAGCACAACAGGACAAGAGACCCAGTACTTC. Translated, it gives CASTTGQETQYF. Here the chain combines TRBV27 and TRBJ2-5, with a weak D call of TRBD1 (5 bases match). According to the germline V gene (reference sequence), CDR1 reads MNHEY and CDR2 reads SMNVEV. The CDR3 covers 12 residues, taking in both the cysteine and the phenylalanine. Only the CDR3 portion is preserved as DNA: 36 bases, with reading frame beginning at the first base. V was cut back by 7 bases and J by 2 bases, leaving a gap of 8 bases between them.